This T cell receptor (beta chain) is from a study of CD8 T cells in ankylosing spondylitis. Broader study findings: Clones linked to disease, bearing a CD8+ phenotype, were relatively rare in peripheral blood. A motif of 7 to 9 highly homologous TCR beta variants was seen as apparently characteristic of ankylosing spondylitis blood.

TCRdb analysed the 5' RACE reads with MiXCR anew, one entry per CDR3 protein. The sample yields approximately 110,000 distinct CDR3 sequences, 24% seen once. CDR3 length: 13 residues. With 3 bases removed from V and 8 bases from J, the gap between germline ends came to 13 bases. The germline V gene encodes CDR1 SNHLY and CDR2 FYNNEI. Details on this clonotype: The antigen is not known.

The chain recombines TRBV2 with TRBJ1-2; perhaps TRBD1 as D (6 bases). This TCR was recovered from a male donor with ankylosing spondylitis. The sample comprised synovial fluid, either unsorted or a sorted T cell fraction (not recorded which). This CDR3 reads CASSDAAGEGYTF. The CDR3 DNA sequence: TGTGCCAGCAGTGACGCGGCAGGGGAAGGCTACACCTTC.